This T cell receptor beta chain stems from a study of shared clonotypes between healthy human individuals. Donors, without exception, were Caucasian adults residing in Nashville, Tennessee. The authors divided CD4+ cells into CD45RA+ naive and CD45RA-negative memory subsets. Genomic DNA of each subset was evenly split across several immunoSEQ plates. Assay: immunoSEQ multiplex PCR; the TCRdb copy retains only in-frame clones and omits some. Of approximately 740,000 clones listed, roughly 70% were seen once; the top ten hold over 1.5%. Per germline, CDR1 SGDLS and CDR2 YYNGEE. The CDR3 is 19 amino acids. V was clipped by 4 bases and J by 4 bases; unmatched bases: 17.

The sequencing input was memory CD4+ T cells sorted from blood. The sample's subset: CD45RA-negative fraction. The chain recombines TRBV9 with TRBJ2-3, with 11 nucleotides matching TRBD2. The receptor was isolated from a woman in her 30s in good health. CDR3 amino acids: CASSTTPFLAGGGADTQYF. As DNA, the CDR3 is TGTGCCAGCAGCACCACACCGTTTCTAGCGGGAGGAGGCGCAGATACGCAGTATTTT.